The 4 T cell receptor beta chains presented below share a single source sample, sequenced in a study of CD8+ T cells in alopecia areata. Sequencing templates came from extracted RNA that was reverse transcribed into cDNA. Here immunoSEQ multiplex PCR was the method, and the copy in TCRdb shows in-frame clones only, minus some. The table lists over 25,000 clones, about 83% of them singletons. Sequencing was carried out using NKG2D-low CD8+ T cells sorted from blood. The origin of the receptors is a human donor with alopecia areata.

The gene calls are TRBV6-5 and TRBJ2-1; no clear D gene. There are 12 residues in the CDR3. Looked up from germline, CDR1 is MNHEY and CDR2 is SVGAGI. Deletions cut 7 bases from V and 5 bases from J, with 9 bases between. The CDR3 DNA follows: TGTGCCAGCAAAGTGGCGGACAATGAGCAGTTCTTC. This codes for CASKVADNEQFF.

This sequence joins TRBV4-1 and TRBJ2-7; TRBD1 matches at 10 bases. This CDR3 comprises 15 residues. Germline V gene sequence: CDR1 MGHRA, CDR2 YSYEKL. After removal of 0 bases from V and 4 bases from J, the junction contained 3 bases not matched to a gene. The CDR3 sequence: CASSQEDRGFYEQYF. The CDR3 region has the DNA TGCGCCAGCAGCCAAGAGGACAGGGGGTTTTACGAGCAGTACTTC.

The chain carries TRBV27 and TRBJ2-6; D ambiguous. Germline CDR1 MNHEY, CDR2 SMNVEV (reference sequence). This CDR3 is 15 amino acids long. The ends were cut back, 5 bases at V and 0 bases at J, with 8 bases in the middle. This chain's CDR3 is CASSPIGSGANVLTF. Written as DNA, the CDR3 is TGTGCCAGCAGTCCGATAGGCTCTGGGGCCAACGTCCTGACTTTC.

The chain uses TRBV11-2 and TRBJ2-7; 10 nucleotides align to TRBD2. This CDR3 region has 15 residues. V dropped 2 bases and J dropped 4; count of bases not matched to a gene: 5. The germline V gene has CDR1 SGHAT and CDR2 FQNNGV. CDR3 protein: CASSLIWTSGYEQYF. For the CDR3, the DNA is TGTGCCAGCAGCTTAATCTGGACTAGCGGTTACGAGCAGTACTTC.